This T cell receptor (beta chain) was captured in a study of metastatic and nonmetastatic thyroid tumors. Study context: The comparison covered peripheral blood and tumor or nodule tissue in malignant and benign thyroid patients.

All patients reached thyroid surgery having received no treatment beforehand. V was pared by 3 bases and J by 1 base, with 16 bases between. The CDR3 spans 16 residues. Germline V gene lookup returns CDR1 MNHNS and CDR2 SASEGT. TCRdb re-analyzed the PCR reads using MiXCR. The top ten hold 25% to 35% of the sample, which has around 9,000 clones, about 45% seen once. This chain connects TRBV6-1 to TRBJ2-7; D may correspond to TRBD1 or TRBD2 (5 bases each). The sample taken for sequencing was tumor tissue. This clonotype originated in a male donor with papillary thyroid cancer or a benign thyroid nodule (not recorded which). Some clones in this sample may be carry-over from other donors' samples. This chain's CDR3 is CASSDIEGFGSYEQYF. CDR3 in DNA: TGTGCCAGCAGTGATATTGAGGGGTTTGGGTCCTACGAGCAGTACTTC.